The entry below gives a single T cell receptor beta chain sequence along with its context. This CDR3 has 18 residues. Germline values: CDR1 MDHEN, CDR2 SYDVKM. V was clipped by 1 base and J by 6 bases; unmatched bases: 9. The sample belongs to a study of cytomegalovirus exposure and HLA in healthy donors. In the PCR, 60 Vbeta and 13 Jbeta primers were used. Assay: immunoSEQ multiplex PCR; the TCRdb copy retains only in-frame clones and omits some. The sample gives roughly 190,000 clones, around 84% of which show up once; around 3.7% is in the top ten. The receptor comes from a man in his forties in good health and CMV-seropositive. Sequencing was done on a sample of PBMCs. The rearrangement uses TRBV28 and TRBJ2-5, with 15 bases identical to TRBD2. For the CDR3, the DNA is TGTGCCAGCAGTTTATCCCCTCCGGGACTAGCGGGAGGAAAGACCCAGTACTTC. Its protein product is CASSLSPPGLAGGKTQYF.